A single sample gave rise to the 25 T cell receptor beta chains below, sequenced in a study of blood T cell repertoires in COVID-19. Sequencing used immunoSEQ multiplex PCR; TCRdb keeps in-frame clones, though not all of them. The table lists about 280,000 clones, around 90% of them singletons. The sequenced material came from peripheral blood. These TCRs come from a woman between 40 and 55 years old who had recovered from COVID-19.

The chain is built from TRBV5-1 and TRBJ1-1, with 10 positions matching TRBD1. The germline V gene encodes CDR1 SGHRS and CDR2 YFSETQ. J lost 6 bases, V lost 4 bases, and 6 bases had no gene match. The CDR3 covers 14 residues. Here the CDR3 reads CASSPGQGLAEAFF. The CDR3 nucleotides read TGCGCCAGCAGCCCGGGACAGGGGTTGGCTGAAGCTTTCTTT.

This chain connects TRBV6-1 to TRBJ2-7, with TRBD2 matching 10 bases. Germline loops: CDR1 MNHNS, CDR2 SASEGT. The length of the CDR3 is 15 residues. V trimming: 2 bases; J trimming: 3 bases; junction bases outside the gene matches: 4. The chain's CDR3 is CASSEPLAGVYEQYF. Here the CDR3 DNA reads TGTGCCAGCAGTGAACCGCTAGCGGGAGTCTACGAGCAGTACTTC.

CDR3 sequence (DNA): TGCGCCAGCAGCCCGGACAGGGTCCAAGAGACCCAGTACTTC. Protein product: CASSPDRVQETQYF. The chain links TRBV5-1 to TRBJ2-5; 8 bases are shared with TRBD1. The CDR3 extends over 14 amino acids. The germline gives CDR1 SGHRS, CDR2 YFSETQ. V lost 4 bases to trimming and J lost 1 base; unmatched junction nucleotides: 3.

V and J are TRBV30 and TRBJ1-1; possibly TRBD1 for D (6 bases). CDR1 and CDR2 from the germline V gene are GTSNPN and SVGIG (reference sequence). CDR3 length: 15 residues. Trimming removed 3 bases at V and 1 base at J, with 15 bases between. CDR3 amino acids: CAWRVTGKGNTEAFF. The CDR3 bases are TGTGCCTGGAGAGTAACAGGGAAGGGGAACACTGAAGCTTTCTTT. The full variable domain, in which reference TRBV30 and TRBJ1-1 provide the parts outside the CDR3, is SQTIHQWPATLVQPVGSPLSLECTVEGTSNPNLYWYRQAAGRGLQLLFYSVGIGQISSEVPQNLSASRPQDRQFILSSKKLLLSDSGFYLCAWRVTGKGNTEAFFGQGTRLTVV.

This rearrangement joins TRBV19 to TRBJ1-1; D is perhaps TRBD1 (6 bases). CDR1 is LNHDA and CDR2 is SQIVND in the germline V gene (reference sequence). There are 13 residues in the CDR3. V was clipped by 7 bases and J by 1 base, with 10 bases between them. The CDR3 DNA reads TGTGCCAGTAACCCGACAGGGAACACTGAAGCTTTCTTT. Translated, it gives CASNPTGNTEAFF.

This chain joins TRBV27 and TRBJ2-7; D remains unclear. Trimming stripped 6 bases from V and 6 bases from J, with 21 bases between. CDR3 length equals 15 residues. Germline lookup yields CDR1 MNHEY and CDR2 SMNVEV (reference sequence). This chain's CDR3 is CASSSNYEFLLEQYF. DNA for the CDR3: TGTGCCAGCAGCTCAAACTATGAGTTCCTCCTCGAGCAGTACTTC.

V gene TRBV6-6 combines with J gene TRBJ1-4; 7 bases line up with TRBD1. The V gene's germline CDR1 is MNHNY and CDR2 SVGAGI (reference sequence). The CDR3 length is 16 residues. The trim removed 4 bases at V and 2 bases at J, leaving 7 bases unmatched. The CDR3 nucleotides are TGTGCCAGCAGTTCCCCCGGGGGACAGACTAATGAAAAACTGTTTTTT. It is translated as CASSSPGGQTNEKLFF.

On this clone itself: Additional DNA sequences in this sample encode the identical CDR3. This chain uses TRBV9 with TRBJ2-5; D is unresolved. Germline CDR1 and CDR2: SGDLS and YYNGEE. This CDR3 has 13 amino acids. V lost 0 bases and J lost 2, with 5 bases in between. The CDR3 sequence: CASSVGQQETQYF. The CDR3 bases are TGTGCCAGCAGCGTAGGGCAGCAAGAGACCCAGTACTTC.

As to this clone: At one boundary the junction diverges from the germline segment, which might be a read error. The chain has TRBV6-1 and TRBJ2-3; 15 bases align to TRBD2. Germline values: CDR1 MNHNS, CDR2 SASEGT. This CDR3 is 18 amino acids long. The CDR3 loop reads CASSEGTSGRTTTDTQYF. Here the CDR3 DNA reads TGTGCCAGCAGCGAAGGGACTAGCGGGAGGACCACCACAGATACGCAGTATTTT.

The V gene is TRBV19, the J gene TRBJ1-1; maybe TRBD1 (5 bases). V was cut by 5 bases and J by 6 bases, with 13 bases left in between. Germline-derived CDR1 and CDR2 are LNHDA and SQIVND (reference sequence). The CDR3 extends over 13 amino acids. The CDR3 is CASSPRGVSEAFF. In DNA, the CDR3 is TGTGCCAGTAGTCCCCGGGGGGTGTCTGAAGCTTTCTTT.

This clone showed up just a few times. The chain employs TRBV30 and TRBJ1-6, with D possibly matching TRBD1 (5 bases). Germline V gene lookup returns CDR1 GTSNPN and CDR2 SVGIG (reference sequence). The V gene lost 3 bases and the J gene lost 9 bases, with 12 bases spanning the gap. The CDR3 covers 13 residues. Written as DNA, the CDR3 is TGTGCCTGGAGGGAGGGGTGGAGTTCACCCCTCCACTTT. This gives the protein CAWREGWSSPLHF.

The chain carries TRBV7-3 and TRBJ1-1; TRBD1 is a possible D gene (5 bases). CDR1 and CDR2 from the germline V gene are SGHTA and FQGTGA. There are 12 residues in the CDR3. Trimming removed 8 bases from V and 5 bases from J, with 12 bases in between. In nucleotides, the CDR3 is TGTGCCAGCCTCCCCGGGGGAACTGAAGCTTTCTTT. This encodes CASLPGGTEAFF. The complete variable domain, with remaining parts taken from reference TRBV7-3 and TRBJ1-1, reads GAGVSQTPSNKVTEKGKYVELRCDPISGHTALYWYRQSLGQGPEFLIYFQGTGAADDSGLPNDRFFAVRPEGSVSTLKIQRTERGDSAVYLCASLPGGTEAFFGQGTRLTVV.

The rearrangement joins TRBV6-5 to TRBJ2-7; TRBD1 matches 8 bases. CDR3 size: 14 residues. Germline V gives CDR1 MNHEY, CDR2 SVGAGI. J lost 4 bases, V lost 4 bases, and 6 bases had no gene match. CDR3 DNA: TGTGCCAGCAGTTTAGACAGGGGAAGTTACGAGCAGTACTTC. Translated, it gives CASSLDRGSYEQYF.

The V call is TRBV7-8, the J call TRBJ1-2; D gene uncertain. This CDR3 comprises 12 residues. Trimming cost V 5 bases and J 8 bases, with 12 bases left between them. Germline assignment: CDR1 SGHVS and CDR2 FQNEAQ. The CDR3, as DNA: TGTGCCAGCAGCCCTCAGACTGAGGGCTACACCTTC. Its translation: CASSPQTEGYTF. The full variable domain, its missing parts supplied by reference TRBV7-8 and TRBJ1-2, is GAGVSQSPRYKVAKRGQDVALRCDPISGHVSLFWYQQALGQGPEFLTYFQNEAQLDKSGLPSDRFFAERPEGSVSTLKIQRTQQEDSAVYLCASSPQTEGYTFGSGTRLTVV.

The sample holds one count of this clone. V usage is TRBV6-5 and J usage is TRBJ2-7; 11 bases are a match to TRBD1. Germline V gene data show CDR1 as MNHEY and CDR2 as SVGAGI. This CDR3 contains 12 residues. Trimming took 11 bases from V and 5 from J; bases not matched to a gene: 5. The CDR3 nucleotides are TGTGCCGCGGGACAGGGGGTCAACGAGCAGTACTTC. Residues: CAAGQGVNEQYF.

V usage is TRBV30 and J usage is TRBJ2-1; possible D gene TRBD1, 6 bases. CDR3 length: 15 residues. The V end was cut by 2 bases, the J end by 0 bases, with 11 bases between. CDR1 is GTSNPN, CDR2 SVGIG, per germline (reference sequence). CDR3 in DNA: TGTGCCTGGAGTTTCAGGGGTCTCTCCTACAATGAGCAGTTCTTC. It translates to CAWSFRGLSYNEQFF.

The rearrangement joins TRBV7-9 to TRBJ2-1; D is perhaps TRBD2 (6 bases). The CDR3 is 14 residues long. V was pared by 4 bases and J by 8 bases, with 15 bases between. Germline V gives CDR1 SEHNR, CDR2 FQNEAQ (reference sequence). CDR3 in DNA: TGTGCCAGCAGCTGGCCGGGAGATGAGTATGAGCAGTTCTTC. Amino acids: CASSWPGDEYEQFF.

This rearrangement joins TRBV19 to TRBJ1-2; a possible D gene is TRBD1 (5 bases). Deletions cut 5 bases from V and 6 bases from J, with 7 bases between. Germline CDR1 reads LNHDA; CDR2 reads SQIVND (reference sequence). The CDR3 extends over 11 amino acids. The CDR3 here is CASSRGDGYTF. For the CDR3, the DNA is TGTGCCAGTAGTCGGGGGGATGGCTACACCTTC.

The chain has TRBV7-3 and TRBJ1-1; D uncertain. Per the germline V gene, CDR1 is SGHTA and CDR2 is FQGTGA. Trimming cost V 3 bases and J 4 bases, with 12 bases left between them. There are 14 residues in the CDR3. The CDR3 nucleotides are TGTGCCAGCAGCTTGAGCGCCACCGGCACTGAAGCTTTCTTT. Translated, it gives CASSLSATGTEAFF.

The chain has TRBV5-1 and TRBJ2-1; 12 positions match TRBD2. Germline assignment: CDR1 SGHRS and CDR2 YFSETQ. V was pared by 2 bases and J by 8 bases, with 8 bases of the junction left unmatched. This CDR3 contains 16 residues. The CDR3 sequence: CASSLRTSGVKDEQFF. CDR3 sequence (DNA): TGCGCCAGCAGCTTAAGGACTAGCGGGGTTAAGGATGAGCAGTTCTTC.

The chain joins TRBV4-1 to TRBJ2-1; 9 positions match TRBD2. This CDR3 is 15 amino acids long. After removal of 0 bases from V and 6 bases from J, the junction contained 3 bases not matched to a gene. The germline V gene encodes CDR1 MGHRA and CDR2 YSYEKL. CDR3 sequence: CASSQDSGSSNEQFF. In nucleotides, the CDR3 is TGCGCCAGCAGCCAAGATAGCGGGAGTAGCAATGAGCAGTTCTTC.

This rearrangement joins TRBV5-1 to TRBJ2-1, with 12 bases that match TRBD2. Germline lookup yields CDR1 SGHRS and CDR2 YFSETQ. J gave up 5 bases and V 0 bases, and 12 bases lay outside the gene matches. This CDR3 region has 19 residues. The CDR3 loop reads CASSLGFASGRAVDNEQFF. The DNA for the CDR3 is TGCGCCAGCAGCTTGGGCTTTGCTAGCGGGAGGGCCGTCGACAATGAGCAGTTCTTC. The full variable domain, in which reference TRBV5-1 and TRBJ2-1 provide the parts outside the CDR3, is KAGVTQTPRYLIKTRGQQVTLSCSPISGHRSVSWYQQTPGQGLQFLFEYFSETQRNKGNFPGRFSGRQFSNSRSEMNVSTLELGDSALYLCASSLGFASGRAVDNEQFFGPGTRLTVL.

V is TRBV18 and J is TRBJ2-3, with TRBD2 identical over 9 bases. The V and J ends lost 7 bases and 2 bases, in that order; junction bases with no gene match: 4. The CDR3 has 14 residues. CDR1 and CDR2 from the germline V gene are KGHSH and LQKENI. The CDR3 sequence is CASCLAGYTDTQYF. In DNA form, the CDR3 reads TGTGCCAGCTGTCTAGCGGGATACACAGATACGCAGTATTTT.

This clone came up a few times. The chain is built from TRBV7-3 and TRBJ1-6; D is uncertain. The CDR3 is 13 residues long. V dropped 4 bases and J dropped 4 bases, with 5 bases sitting between them. The germline CDR1 and CDR2 sequences are SGHTA and FQGTGA. The CDR3, as DNA: TGTGCCAGCAGCTCCCTTTATAATTCACCCCTCCACTTT. Amino acid sequence: CASSSLYNSPLHF. Together with reference TRBV7-3 and TRBJ1-6, the CDR3 gives the full variable domain: GAGVSQTPSNKVTEKGKYVELRCDPISGHTALYWYRQSLGQGPEFLIYFQGTGAADDSGLPNDRFFAVRPEGSVSTLKIQRTERGDSAVYLCASSSLYNSPLHFGNGTRLTVT.

The chain uses TRBV5-4 and TRBJ2-7; 8 positions match TRBD1. The CDR3 is 13 residues long. Germline trimming cut 3 bases from V and 4 bases from J; bases unmatched to any gene: 3. CDR1 and CDR2 (germline): SGHNT, YYREEE (reference sequence). The CDR3 reads CASSSQGAYEQYF. The CDR3 coding sequence is TGTGCCAGCAGCTCCCAGGGGGCGTACGAGCAGTACTTC.